Each of the 11 T cell receptor beta chains below was sequenced from the same sample in a study of long-term antiretroviral therapy in people with HIV. Version v3.0 of the immunoSEQ assay was performed at survey level. Libraries were prepared by immunoSEQ multiplex PCR; TCRdb keeps only in-frame clonotypes and omits some of them. Of tens of thousands of clones listed, less than 85% are singletons. Source: unsorted PBMCs, taken 0.5 years before starting antiretroviral therapy. The receptors here all came from a man aged 40-50 years with HIV.

The chain has TRBV19 and TRBJ1-5, with D maybe TRBD1 (6 bases). The V and J ends lost 5 bases and 6 bases respectively, with 20 bases between them. CDR3 length equals 16 residues. Germline CDR1 reads LNHDA; CDR2 reads SQIVND (reference sequence). The CDR3 bases are TGTGCCAGTAGTTCACAGGGTTCAGTACTGGGTCAGCCCCAGCATTTT. Amino acids: CASSSQGSVLGQPQHF.

This clone has only a few counts. The genes are TRBV28 and TRBJ1-2, with D possibly matching TRBD1 (5 bases). Germline V CDR1 and CDR2: MDHEN, SYDVKM. V lost 6 bases and J 6 bases, leaving 11 bases between the germline ends. The CDR3 is 12 amino acids. DNA for the CDR3: TGTGCCAGCAGGCAGGGATGGAATGGCTACACCTTC. Protein: CASRQGWNGYTF.

The chain has TRBV5-6 and TRBJ1-5; the D is unclear. The CDR3 is 16 residues long. CDR1 and CDR2 from the germline V gene are SGHDT and YYEEEE. With 6 bases removed from V and 0 bases from J, the gap between germline ends came to 16 bases. CDR3 sequence (DNA): TGTGCCAGCAACTCGTGGACGGGAATTAGCAATCAGCCCCAGCATTTT. Its protein is CASNSWTGISNQPQHF.

The V gene is TRBV27, the J gene TRBJ1-5, with D perhaps TRBD1 (5 bases). V was clipped by 5 bases and J by 11 bases, with 19 bases between them. The CDR3 runs 14 residues. Germline V lookup: CDR1 MNHEY, CDR2 SMNVEV (reference sequence). For the CDR3, the DNA is TGTGCCAGCAGTACGATCGACAGTCTAGGGGCCCAGCATTTT. This sequence encodes CASSTIDSLGAQHF.

The genes are TRBV27 and TRBJ1-5; D gene ambiguous. The CDR3 has 15 amino acids. V shed 6 bases and J shed 0 bases, with 12 bases lying between them. CDR1 and CDR2 from the germline V gene are MNHEY and SMNVEV (reference sequence). This chain's CDR3 is CASSRQSDSNQPQHF. DNA of the CDR3: TGTGCCAGCAGCCGACAAAGTGATAGCAATCAGCCCCAGCATTTT.

The rearrangement joins TRBV18 to TRBJ1-1; a possible D gene is TRBD1 (5 bases). The CDR3 spans 12 residues. CDR1 KGHSH and CDR2 LQKENI come from the germline V gene. The V end lost 6 bases, the J end lost 11 bases, and 16 bases lay between the germline ends. CDR3 coding DNA: TGTGCCAGCTCTTGGGATCCAGAGGGGGCTTTCTTT. Its translation: CASSWDPEGAFF. Combining the CDR3 with reference TRBV18 and TRBJ1-1 gives the whole variable domain NAGVMQNPRHLVRRRGQEARLRCSPMKGHSHVYWYRQLPEEGLKFMVYLQKENIIDESGMPKERFSAEFPKEGPSILRIQQVVRGDSAAYFCASSWDPEGAFFGQGTRLTVV.

This clone is a singleton in its sample. The chain joins TRBV28 to TRBJ1-5; D is undetermined. Germline V gene sequence: CDR1 MDHEN, CDR2 SYDVKM. The V end was cut by 3 bases, the J end by 2 bases, with 14 bases between. The CDR3 is 16 residues long. The CDR3 coding sequence is TGTGCCAGCAGTTTTAACGGGATAGGCGGCAATCAGCCCCAGCATTTT. Amino acids: CASSFNGIGGNQPQHF.

This chain uses TRBV7-2 with TRBJ1-3; TRBD1 might be the D (6 bases). Trimming pared 1 base from V and 4 bases from J, leaving 11 bases between. This CDR3 spans 15 amino acids. Germline CDR1 SGHTA, CDR2 FQGNSA. In DNA, the CDR3 is TGTGCCAGCAGCTTAGAAAGGGGGGGCGGAAACACCATATATTTT. Encoded protein: CASSLERGGGNTIYF.

This chain connects TRBV15 to TRBJ2-3; D is perhaps TRBD1 (6 bases). Trimming shortened V by 0 bases and J by 2 bases, and 15 bases separated the two germline ends. The CDR3 extends over 17 amino acids. The germline V gene has CDR1 LNHNV and CDR2 YYDKDF (reference sequence). CDR3 DNA: TGTGCCACCAGCAGAGATTTTCGACAGGCATACACAGATACGCAGTATTTT. Translated, it gives CATSRDFRQAYTDTQYF.

The V and J genes are TRBV4-1 and TRBJ1-2; no firm D call. CDR1 is MGHRA, CDR2 YSYEKL, per germline. The V and J ends lost 4 bases and 8 bases respectively, with 11 bases between them. The length of the CDR3 is 12 residues. The DNA of the CDR3 is TGCGCCAGCAGCCCTATGGGAGGGGGCTACACCTTC. Its protein is CASSPMGGGYTF.

The table lists this clone with a count of one. V is TRBV5-1 and J is TRBJ1-2; 7 nucleotides line up with TRBD1. The CDR3 runs to 14 residues. Unmatched junction bases numbered 2, after V lost 1 base and J lost 2 bases. Germline loops: CDR1 SGHRS, CDR2 YFSETQ. The CDR3 DNA reads TGCGCCAGCAGCTTGTCGGGACAGAACTATGGCTACACCTTC. Its translation: CASSLSGQNYGYTF.